What follows are 23 T cell receptor beta chains derived from one specimen sequenced in a study of blood T cell repertoires in COVID-19. Profiled with immunoSEQ multiplex PCR; TCRdb holds only in-frame clones, not every one. The sample shows 55,000 to 65,000 clones, approximately 80% of them seen only once. Sequencing input: peripheral blood. The receptors were gathered from a woman aged 55-70 years with acute or convalescent COVID-19.

V usage is TRBV12-3 or TRBV12-4 and J usage is TRBJ2-1; D ambiguous. This CDR3 is built from 13 residues. The V gene lost 2 bases and the J gene lost 6 bases, with 8 bases spanning the gap. CDR3 coding DNA: TGTGCCAGCAGTTTACGGCGAGGCAATGAGCAGTTCTTC. Its protein is CASSLRRGNEQFF.

The rearrangement links TRBV19 to TRBJ2-7; 9 bases line up with TRBD2. Germline-derived CDR1 and CDR2 are LNHDA and SQIVND (reference sequence). The V and J ends lost 3 bases and 2 bases, in that order; junction bases with no gene match: 5. The CDR3 totals 15 residues. Written as DNA, the CDR3 is TGTGCCAGTAGTATCCAACTAGCGGGCCCCTACGAGCAGTACTTC. Translation: CASSIQLAGPYEQYF.

J is TRBJ2-7 and V is TRBV6-1; 7 bases align to TRBD1. Germline lookup yields CDR1 MNHNS and CDR2 SASEGT. V lost 2 bases and J lost 2; bases outside the gene matches: 3. The CDR3 has 14 amino acids. For the CDR3, the DNA is TGTGCCAGCAGTGAATTCAGGGGGACCTACGAGCAGTACTTC. Protein: CASSEFRGTYEQYF.

This clone came up a few times. The chain joins TRBV24-1 to TRBJ1-1; 12 nucleotides align to TRBD1. CDR1 and CDR2 from the germline V gene are KGHDR and SFDVKD. This CDR3 is 16 amino acids long. Trimming at V came to 4 bases and at J to 3 bases, leaving 5 bases not matched to a gene. CDR3 protein: CATSDGTGGAYTEAFF. For the CDR3, the DNA is TGTGCCACCAGTGACGGGACAGGGGGCGCGTACACTGAAGCTTTCTTT.

This chain connects TRBV6-6 to TRBJ1-1; D perhaps matches TRBD1 (5 bases). CDR3 length: 14 residues. The germline V gene has CDR1 MNHNY and CDR2 SVGAGI (reference sequence). Trimming left V 6 bases short and J 5 bases short, with 16 bases between. The CDR3, as DNA: TGTGCCAGCAGCCTCAGGGAGGGCTATACTGAAGCTTTCTTT. Translating gives CASSLREGYTEAFF.

This chain uses TRBV5-6 with TRBJ1-2; D remains unclear. CDR1 SGHDT and CDR2 YYEEEE come from the germline V gene. The CDR3 contains 13 residues. V gave up 4 bases and J gave up 4 bases, with 11 bases separating them. The CDR3 is CASSATASYGYTF. The CDR3 bases are TGTGCCAGCAGCGCAACAGCTTCCTATGGCTACACCTTC.

The V call is TRBV7-2, the J call TRBJ1-1, with 9 positions matching TRBD1. Trimming took 4 bases from V and 4 from J; bases not matched to a gene: 1. The CDR3 has 13 residues. Per germline, CDR1 SGHTA and CDR2 FQGNSA. CDR3: CASSSDRGTEAFF. CDR3 bases: TGTGCCAGCAGCTCGGACAGGGGCACTGAAGCTTTCTTT. Looking up the rest from reference TRBV7-2 and TRBJ1-1 gives the full variable domain: GAGVSQSPSNKVTEKGKDVELRCDPISGHTALYWYRQSLGQGLEFLIYFQGNSAPDKSGLPSDRFSAERTGGSVSTLTIQRTQQEDSAVYLCASSSDRGTEAFFGQGTRLTVV.

V usage is TRBV18 and J usage is TRBJ2-7, with 11 bases fitting TRBD1. The J segment lost 5 bases and the V segment lost 1 base, leaving 4 bases of the junction unmatched. The CDR3 runs 15 residues. Per germline, CDR1 KGHSH and CDR2 LQKENI. The CDR3 nucleotides read TGTGCCAGCTCACCACTTGGACAGGGGGCTGACGAGCAGTACTTC. This gives the protein CASSPLGQGADEQYF.

CDR3 in DNA: TGTGCCAGCTCCCCTGACAGGGATGAGACCCAGTACTTC. Encoded protein: CASSPDRDETQYF. This chain links TRBV2 with TRBJ2-5; 7 bases agree with TRBD1. This CDR3 spans 13 amino acids. V was pared by 8 bases and J by 5 bases, with 8 bases of the junction left unmatched. Germline loops: CDR1 SNHLY, CDR2 FYNNEI. Full variable domain (outside the CDR3, taken from reference TRBV2 and TRBJ2-5): EPEVTQTPSHQVTQMGQEVILRCVPISNHLYFYWYRQILGQKVEFLVSFYNNEISEKSEIFDDQFSVERPDGSNFTLKIRSTKLEDSAMYFCASSPDRDETQYFGPGTRLLVL.

This clone has only one observation. The junction departs from the called germline gene at one end, perhaps through a read error. This chain joins TRBV5-1 and TRBJ2-2; TRBD1 or TRBD2 may be the D gene (7 bases each). The CDR3 loop spans 15 amino acids. CDR1 SGHRS and CDR2 YFSETQ come from the germline V gene. The CDR3 DNA is TGCGCCCGCAGCTTGGGAGGGGGCGGCACCGGGGAGCTGTTTTTT. Amino acids: CARSLGGGGTGELFF.

The rearrangement uses TRBV29-1 and TRBJ1-5; 8 nucleotides agree with TRBD1. In germline, CDR1 is SQVTM, CDR2 ANQGSEA. The CDR3 runs to 14 residues. After removal of 6 bases from V and 0 bases from J, the junction contained 4 bases not matched to a gene. CDR3 bases: TGCAGCGTCCGACAGGGGTATAGCAATCAGCCCCAGCATTTT. It codes for CSVRQGYSNQPQHF. Based on the CDR3 plus reference TRBV29-1 and TRBJ1-5, the full variable domain is SAVISQKPSRDICQRGTSLTIQCQVDSQVTMMFWYRQQPGQSLTLIATANQGSEATYESGFVIDKFPISRPNLTFSTLTVSNMSPEDSSIYLCSVRQGYSNQPQHFGDGTRLSIL.

V and J are TRBV3-1 (or the pseudogene TRBV3-2) and TRBJ1-1; the D is unclear. V was clipped by 0 bases and J by 3 bases, with 11 bases between them. CDR3 length: 15 residues. Germline V lookup: CDR1 LGHDT, CDR2 YNNKEL (reference sequence). The CDR3 sequence: CASSQDPGLDTEAFF. The CDR3 DNA is TGTGCCAGCAGCCAAGATCCGGGGTTGGACACTGAAGCTTTCTTT.

The chain uses TRBV3-1 (or the pseudogene TRBV3-2) and TRBJ1-1; TRBD1 matches 7 bases. The V segment lost 6 bases and the J segment 6 bases; nucleotides outside the gene matches: 4. The CDR3 is made up of 12 amino acids. Per germline, CDR1 LGHDT and CDR2 YNNKEL (reference sequence). CDR3 sequence (DNA): TGTGCCAGCAGTAAAACAGGGGCTGAAGCTTTCTTT. This translates into CASSKTGAEAFF.

The chain couples TRBV7-2 to TRBJ1-6; TRBD1 aligns across 9 bases. The CDR3 consists of 15 residues. Germline CDR1 is SGHTA and CDR2 is FQGNSA. J lost 6 bases, V lost 1 base, and 1 base had no gene match. The DNA for the CDR3 is TGTGCCAGCAGCTTAGGGGACAGGGTTAATTCACCCCTCCACTTT. This encodes CASSLGDRVNSPLHF.

The chain employs TRBV10-3 and TRBJ1-6; TRBD1 matches 9 bases. Germline CDR1 is ENHRY and CDR2 is SYGVKD. J was trimmed by 4 bases and V by 2 bases; bases with no gene match: 3. The CDR3 covers 16 residues. CDR3 DNA sequence: TGTGCCATCAGTGAGCTGGACAGGGGTTATAATTCACCCCTCCACTTT. It specifies CAISELDRGYNSPLHF.

The CDR3 loop reads CASSQARAGVTDTQYF. CDR3 nucleotides: TGTGCCAGCAGCCAAGCCCGAGCGGGAGTCACAGATACGCAGTATTTT. The chain has TRBV3-1 (or the pseudogene TRBV3-2) and TRBJ2-3; 8 positions match TRBD2. J lost 2 bases, V lost 1 base, and 5 bases had no gene match. CDR1 is LGHDT, CDR2 YNNKEL, per germline (reference sequence). This CDR3 is built from 16 residues.

This chain connects TRBV19 to TRBJ1-5, with a weak D call TRBD1 (5 bases). Trimming cost V 6 bases and J 9 bases, with 18 bases left between them. Germline lookup yields CDR1 LNHDA and CDR2 SQIVND (reference sequence). The CDR3 consists of 14 residues. CDR3 DNA sequence: TGTGCCAGTAGCACTGGAGGGGCGAAAGGGCCCCAGCATTTT. This sequence encodes CASSTGGAKGPQHF.

The chain carries TRBV19 and TRBJ2-2, with a possible D match to TRBD1 (6 bases). The CDR3 has 13 amino acids. The V gene lost 5 bases and the J gene lost 6 bases, with 10 bases spanning the gap. The germline gives CDR1 LNHDA, CDR2 SQIVND (reference sequence). The CDR3 DNA reads as TGTGCCAGTAGTCCGACAGGTTCCGGGGAGCTGTTTTTT. It translates to CASSPTGSGELFF. Looking up the rest from reference TRBV19 and TRBJ2-2 gives the full variable domain: DGGITQSPKYLFRKEGQNVTLSCEQNLNHDAMYWYRQDPGQGLRLIYYSQIVNDFQKGDIAEGYSVSREKKESFPLTVTSAQKNPTAFYLCASSPTGSGELFFGEGSRLTVL.

The genes are TRBV11-2 and TRBJ2-2, with D maybe TRBD2 (5 bases). CDR3 length: 14 residues. V dropped 3 bases and J dropped 7 bases, with 12 bases sitting between them. Germline V gene lookup returns CDR1 SGHAT and CDR2 FQNNGV. The CDR3 region is CASSLGLAGGELFF. The CDR3 region has the DNA TGTGCCAGCAGCTTGGGCCTAGCAGGCGGGGAGCTGTTTTTT.

The chain is built from TRBV5-1 and TRBJ1-1, with unresolved D. The germline CDR1 and CDR2 sequences are SGHRS and YFSETQ. V dropped 5 bases and J dropped 5 bases, with 13 bases sitting between them. This CDR3 has 13 residues. The CDR3 here is CASSHDGKTEAFF. The CDR3 DNA reads TGCGCCAGCAGTCATGACGGGAAAACTGAAGCTTTCTTT.

This chain uses TRBV7-9 with TRBJ2-3; 12 nucleotides agree with TRBD2. CDR1 and CDR2 (germline): SEHNR, FQNEAQ (reference sequence). There are 14 residues in the CDR3. V was pared by 6 bases and J by 3 bases, with 1 base of the junction left unmatched. The DNA of the CDR3 is TGTGCCAGCAGGACTAGCGGGGGAACAGATACGCAGTATTTT. Translating gives CASRTSGGTDTQYF. The full variable domain, with the rest looked up from reference TRBV7-9 and TRBJ2-3, is DTGVSQNPRHKITKRGQNVTFRCDPISEHNRLYWYRQTLGQGPEFLTYFQNEAQLEKSRLLSDRFSAERPKGSFSTLEIQRTEQGDSAMYLCASRTSGGTDTQYFGPGTRLTVL.

The V call is TRBV6-5, the J call TRBJ2-5; D not certain. Germline CDR1 reads MNHEY; CDR2 reads SVGAGI. This CDR3 is 13 amino acids long. Between the trimmed V and J ends, which lost 2 bases and 1 base, there was a span of 5 bases. CDR3 DNA sequence: TGTGCCAGCAGTTACGGCCGCCAAGAGACCCAGTACTTC. Translation: CASSYGRQETQYF.

This sequence joins TRBV7-3 and TRBJ2-2, with TRBD1 matching over 7 bases. V was clipped by 5 bases and J by 4 bases; unmatched bases: 4. The germline V gene encodes CDR1 SGHTA and CDR2 FQGTGA. The CDR3 sequence is 14 residues long. This CDR3 is CASSPRGTTGELFF. The CDR3 coding sequence is TGTGCCAGCAGCCCCAGGGGGACCACCGGGGAGCTGTTTTTT.